These 7 T cell receptor beta chains came from one sample sequenced in a study of blood T cell repertoires in COVID-19. Repertoires were generated with immunoSEQ multiplex PCR, while TCRdb's copy carries only in-frame clones and drops some. This sample has around 140,000 clones, with about 86% found just once. Sequenced material: PBMCs or T cells enriched from blood (not recorded which). All receptors derive from a man in his forties with acute COVID-19.

In this sample, this clone turned up once. V usage is TRBV6-6 and J usage is TRBJ2-7, with D possibly matching TRBD1 (6 bases). Looked up from germline, CDR1 is MNHNY and CDR2 is SVGAGI (reference sequence). The CDR3 has 14 amino acids. The germline V and J ends were trimmed by 3 bases and 2 bases, with 11 bases remaining between them. CDR3 coding DNA: TGTGCCAGCAGTTATAGGTGGGGGCCCTACGAGCAGTACTTC. It encodes CASSYRWGPYEQYF.

The J gene is TRBJ2-1, the V gene TRBV2, with 8 bases aligning to TRBD1. The CDR3 extends over 12 amino acids. The V gene's germline CDR1 is SNHLY and CDR2 FYNNEI. Unmatched junction bases numbered 5, after V lost 8 bases and J lost 8 bases. The CDR3 nucleotides read TGTGCCAGCGGACAGGGCCGGGATGAGCAGTTCTTC. As protein: CASGQGRDEQFF.

The chain combines TRBV13 with TRBJ1-5; 7 bases fit TRBD1. The CDR3 has 15 amino acids. The trim removed 2 bases at V and 7 bases at J, leaving 8 bases unmatched. Germline V gene data show CDR1 as PRHDT and CDR2 as FYEKMQ (reference sequence). The CDR3 is CASSLKSGGGQPQHF. In nucleotides, the CDR3 is TGTGCCAGCAGCTTAAAGTCAGGGGGAGGACAGCCCCAGCATTTT.

V gene TRBV30 combines with J gene TRBJ1-2; 7 nucleotides line up with TRBD1. The CDR3 spans 13 residues. Per germline, CDR1 GTSNPN and CDR2 SVGIG (reference sequence). J was trimmed by 5 bases and V by 4 bases; bases with no gene match: 7. CDR3 in amino acids: CAWTYGTAYGYTF. The CDR3 bases are TGTGCCTGGACATACGGGACAGCGTATGGCTACACCTTC.

V gene TRBV29-1 combines with J gene TRBJ2-5, with TRBD2 identical over 11 bases. CDR1 is SQVTM, CDR2 ANQGSEA, per germline. CDR3 length: 13 residues. After removal of 7 bases from V and 5 bases from J, the junction contained 6 bases not matched to a gene. This chain's CDR3 is CSGLSGGVETQYF. The CDR3 DNA reads TGCAGCGGCCTTAGCGGGGGGGTGGAGACCCAGTACTTC.

The sample holds one count of this clone. The chain uses TRBV14 and TRBJ1-2, with a tentative D call TRBD1 (6 bases). The V end was cut by 1 base, the J end by 7 bases, with 19 bases between. CDR3 length equals 16 residues. Germline V gene data show CDR1 as SGHDN and CDR2 as FVKESK. This CDR3 is CASSQAPGGGRGGYTF. As DNA, the CDR3 is TGTGCCAGCAGCCAAGCCCCGGGAGGGGGGAGAGGTGGCTACACCTTC.

The chain recombines TRBV19 with TRBJ1-3; 7 bases align to TRBD1. Germline V gene data show CDR1 as LNHDA and CDR2 as SQIVND (reference sequence). The length of the CDR3 is 14 residues. V lost 4 bases, J lost 3 bases, and 3 bases stayed unmatched. The CDR3 loop reads CASSTYRGGNTIYF. CDR3 sequence (DNA): TGTGCCAGTAGTACCTACAGGGGTGGAAACACCATATATTTT.